This TCR beta chain was found in a study of cytomegalovirus exposure and HLA in healthy donors. A note on this clone: Its antigen is unknown.

Broader study findings: HLA-A and HLA-B allele assignments for most subjects were reportedly predicted accurately using TCR beta sequences. Generally TCR sequences proved uncommon, though certain public TCRs appeared in numerous donors.

Both 60 Vbeta primers and 13 Jbeta primers went into the PCR. Clones were read by immunoSEQ multiplex PCR, and TCRdb kept only the in-frame ones, dropping some. Of more than 55,000 clones listed, 74% are singletons. CDR1 SGHRS and CDR2 YFSETQ come from the germline V gene. CDR3 length equals 15 residues. The ends lost 0 bases at V and 6 bases at J; junction bases unmatched: 6. Sequencing was performed on PBMCs. The V call is TRBV5-1, the J call TRBJ1-5; 7 nucleotides match TRBD1. This receptor was obtained from a woman aged 55-70 years in good health and CMV-seropositive. In nucleotides, the CDR3 is TGCGCCAGCAGCTTGGACGGGCAGGGGGGTCAGCCCCAGCATTTT. Its translation is CASSLDGQGGQPQHF.